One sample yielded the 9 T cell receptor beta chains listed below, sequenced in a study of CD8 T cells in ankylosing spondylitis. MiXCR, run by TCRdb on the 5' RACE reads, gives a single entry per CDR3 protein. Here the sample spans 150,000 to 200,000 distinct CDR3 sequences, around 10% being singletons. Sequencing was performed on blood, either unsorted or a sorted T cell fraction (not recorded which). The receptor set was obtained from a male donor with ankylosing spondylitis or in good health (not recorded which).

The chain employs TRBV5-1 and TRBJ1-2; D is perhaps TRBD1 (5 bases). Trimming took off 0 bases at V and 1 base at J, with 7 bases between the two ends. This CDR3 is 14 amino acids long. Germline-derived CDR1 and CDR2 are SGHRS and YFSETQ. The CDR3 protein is CASSLDDSNYGYTF. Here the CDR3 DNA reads TGCGCCAGCAGCTTGGACGACAGTAACTATGGCTACACCTTC.

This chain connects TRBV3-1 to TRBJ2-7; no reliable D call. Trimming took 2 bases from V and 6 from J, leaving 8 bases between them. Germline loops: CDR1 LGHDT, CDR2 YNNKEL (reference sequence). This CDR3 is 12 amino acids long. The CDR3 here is CASSQSTSEQYF. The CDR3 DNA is TGTGCCAGCAGCCAATCCACTTCCGAGCAGTACTTC.

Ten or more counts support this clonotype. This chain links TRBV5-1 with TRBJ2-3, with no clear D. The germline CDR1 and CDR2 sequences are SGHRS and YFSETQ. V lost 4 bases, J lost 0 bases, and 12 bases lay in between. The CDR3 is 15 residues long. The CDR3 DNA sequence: TGCGCCAGCAGCCTGGAACTACCTAGCACAGATACGCAGTATTTT. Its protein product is CASSLELPSTDTQYF.

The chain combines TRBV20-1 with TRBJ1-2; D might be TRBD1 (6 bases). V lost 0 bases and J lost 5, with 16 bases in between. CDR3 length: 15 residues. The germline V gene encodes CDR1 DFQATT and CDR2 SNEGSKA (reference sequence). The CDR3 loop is CSARDTRTATYGYTF. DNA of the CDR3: TGCAGTGCTAGAGATACCAGGACAGCAACATATGGCTACACCTTC.

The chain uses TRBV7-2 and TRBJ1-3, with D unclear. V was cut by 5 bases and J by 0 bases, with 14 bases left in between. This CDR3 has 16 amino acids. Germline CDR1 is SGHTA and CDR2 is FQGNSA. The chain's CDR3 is CASSATPESSGNTIYF. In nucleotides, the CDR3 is TGTGCCAGCAGCGCGACCCCTGAGAGCTCTGGAAACACCATATATTTT.

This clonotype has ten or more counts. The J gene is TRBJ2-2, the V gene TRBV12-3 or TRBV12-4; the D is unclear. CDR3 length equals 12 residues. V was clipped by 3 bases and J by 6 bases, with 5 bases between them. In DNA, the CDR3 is TGTGCCAGCAGTTTTGGGTCCGGGGAGCTGTTTTTT. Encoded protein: CASSFGSGELFF.

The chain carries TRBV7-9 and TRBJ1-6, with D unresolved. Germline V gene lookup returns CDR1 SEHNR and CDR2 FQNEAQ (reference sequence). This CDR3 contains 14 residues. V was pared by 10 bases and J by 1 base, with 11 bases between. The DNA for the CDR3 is TGTGCCACTTCTGATGGTTCCTATAATTCACCCCTCCACTTT. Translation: CATSDGSYNSPLHF. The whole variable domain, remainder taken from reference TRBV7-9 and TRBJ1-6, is DTGVSQNPRHKITKRGQNVTFRCDPISEHNRLYWYRQTLGQGPEFLTYFQNEAQLEKSRLLSDRFSAERPKGSFSTLEIQRTEQGDSAMYLCATSDGSYNSPLHFGNGTRLTVT.

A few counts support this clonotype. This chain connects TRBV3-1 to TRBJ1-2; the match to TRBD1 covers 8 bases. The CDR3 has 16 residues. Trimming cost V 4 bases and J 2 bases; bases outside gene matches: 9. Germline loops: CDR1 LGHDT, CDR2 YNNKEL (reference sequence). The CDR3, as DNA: TGTGCCAGCAGCCTCCATCCGGGACAGGTGAACTATGGCTACACCTTC. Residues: CASSLHPGQVNYGYTF.

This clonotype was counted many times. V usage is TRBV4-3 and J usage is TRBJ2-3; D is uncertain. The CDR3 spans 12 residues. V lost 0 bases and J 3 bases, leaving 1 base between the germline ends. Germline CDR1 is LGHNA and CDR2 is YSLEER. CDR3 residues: CASSQDTDTQYF. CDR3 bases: TGCGCCAGCAGCCAAGATACAGATACGCAGTATTTT.